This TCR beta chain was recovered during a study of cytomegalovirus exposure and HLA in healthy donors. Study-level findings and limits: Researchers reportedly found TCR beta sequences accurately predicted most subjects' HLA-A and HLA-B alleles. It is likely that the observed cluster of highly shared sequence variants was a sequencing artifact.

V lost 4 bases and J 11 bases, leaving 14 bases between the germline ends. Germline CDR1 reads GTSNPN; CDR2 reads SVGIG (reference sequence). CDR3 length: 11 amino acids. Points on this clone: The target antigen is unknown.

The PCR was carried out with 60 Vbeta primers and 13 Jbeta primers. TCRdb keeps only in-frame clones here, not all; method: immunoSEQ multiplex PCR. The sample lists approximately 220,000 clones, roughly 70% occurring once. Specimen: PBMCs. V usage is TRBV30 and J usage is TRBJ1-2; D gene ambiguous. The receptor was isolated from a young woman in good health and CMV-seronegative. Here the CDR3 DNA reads TGTGCCTGGATGGTGACCGGAGAATACACCTTC. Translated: CAWMVTGEYTF.